This T cell receptor beta chain was obtained from a study of cytomegalovirus exposure and HLA in healthy donors. Remarks on this clone: Its antigen is as yet unknown.

PCR primers comprised 60 Vbeta and 13 Jbeta primers. Here immunoSEQ multiplex PCR was the method, and the copy in TCRdb shows in-frame clones only, minus some. Of more than 200,000 clones in the sample, 75% to 80% are singletons; the top ten hold less than 2%. Notes on the study in general: Within the data, a cluster of highly shared sequence variants was likely a sequencing artifact. The majority of CMV-associated TCR beta chains were reported as apparently HLA-restricted in a later analysis. There were fewer than 200 TCR beta chains listed as cytomegalovirus-associated.

Nominal health characterized the donors when sampled, though unrecorded immune exposures were likely. CDR1 is SGDLS and CDR2 is YYNGEE in the germline V gene. The CDR3 runs 13 residues. Trimming stripped 5 bases from V and 1 base from J, with 10 bases between. The specimen sequenced was PBMCs. This chain links TRBV9 with TRBJ2-7; a possible D gene is TRBD1 (6 bases). The sequence was collected from a male donor in good health and CMV-seronegative. CDR3 DNA sequence: TGTGCCAGCAGTACAGGGTCTTCCTACGAGCAGTACTTC. Its translation: CASSTGSSYEQYF.